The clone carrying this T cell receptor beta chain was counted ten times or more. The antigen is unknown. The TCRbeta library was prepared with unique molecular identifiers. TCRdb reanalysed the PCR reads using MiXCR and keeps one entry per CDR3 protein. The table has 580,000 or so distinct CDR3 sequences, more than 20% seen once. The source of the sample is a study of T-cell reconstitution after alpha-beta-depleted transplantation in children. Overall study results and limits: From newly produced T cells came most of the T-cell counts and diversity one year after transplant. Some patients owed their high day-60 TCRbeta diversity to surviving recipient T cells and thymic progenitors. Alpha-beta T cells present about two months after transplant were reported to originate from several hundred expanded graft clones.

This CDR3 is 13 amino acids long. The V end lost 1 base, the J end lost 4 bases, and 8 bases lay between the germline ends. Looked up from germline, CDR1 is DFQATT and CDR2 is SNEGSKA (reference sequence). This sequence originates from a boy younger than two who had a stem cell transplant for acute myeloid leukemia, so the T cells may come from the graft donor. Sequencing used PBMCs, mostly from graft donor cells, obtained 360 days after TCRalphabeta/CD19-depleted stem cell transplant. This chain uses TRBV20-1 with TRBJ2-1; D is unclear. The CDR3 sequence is CSARAGGYNEQFF. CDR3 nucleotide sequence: TGCAGTGCTAGAGCGGGCGGTTACAATGAGCAGTTCTTC.